This T cell receptor beta chain is from a study of blood T cell repertoires in COVID-19 (dated by TCRdb to about 2020). Background for the entire study: Collaborator samples came from the United States, Italy and Spain and covered acute and convalescent phases of COVID-19. The sample metadata nearly always contained a de-identified subject ID, COVID-19 status, age in years and sex. The repertoires were released in a freely available public database meant as a resource for research on the immune response to SARS-CoV-2. The material from the prospective study consisted of cDNA or gDNA derived from T cells, B-cell-depleted T cells, or PBMCs. Deeply sampled blood TCRbeta repertoires from subjects exposed to, actively infected with, or recovered from COVID-19 were included in the dataset. HLA class I and class II types, where available, came from metadata supplied by the sample provider rather than from assay-based typing. The samples were drawn from two sources: the first 160 participants of the ongoing ImmuneRACE study, and fewer than 1,500 subjects contributed by 6 global collaborators.

TCRbeta CDR3 regions were amplified from genomic DNA by means of the immunoSEQ Assay, a bias-controlled multiplex PCR. On the authors' methods: The number of nucleated cells in each sample was estimated from the amplification of reference gene primers within the assay. To quantify the absolute abundance of each unique TCRbeta CDR3 rearrangement, sequence reads were collapsed and filtered. For each sample, productive Simpson clonality was calculated as the square root of Simpson's diversity index over productive rearrangements. In its TCRdb copy, this immuneACCESS table keeps in-frame sequences only and misses some clones. Where compared with another copy, unresolved V genes explain less than half of these, and the others have no known cause. V, J and clone size reflect that table, while D and trimming were determined from the DNA. Present in this sample are 200,000 to 300,000 clones, 75% to 90% of which were seen just once. The ten largest make up 8.6% of the sample.

On the study overall, not on this receptor specifically: Clinical and demographic metadata were provided uncurated, with the amount varying by source and participant.

V is reduced by 9 bases and J by 6 bases, leaving a spacing of 18 bases between them. The germline V gene sets CDR1 to SGHRS and CDR2 to YFSETQ. The CDR3 starts with the cysteine, ends with the phenylalanine, and has 13 residues. Only the CDR3 portion is preserved as DNA: 39 bases, with reading frame beginning at the first base. Whole blood was collected in K2EDTA tubes by collaborating institutions according to the institutions' own protocols. For TCRbeta analysis, collaborators shipped samples as frozen whole blood, isolated PBMCs, or DNA extracted from either of those sample types. As to this clone: Its target antigen remains unknown. Within one base of it there is no much larger clone, and no base qualities were kept.

This chain is built from TRBV5-1 and TRBJ1-2; too little of a D gene remains to name it. The material sequenced was peripheral blood. This TCR was sampled from a human donor in a cohort sampled during active COVID-19. The CDR3 in this case is CATRTSVSDGYTF. DNA sequence: TGCGCCACCAGGACTTCGGTTTCGGATGGCTACACCTTC. This CDR3, with the reference TRBV5-1 and TRBJ1-2 proteins standing in past its ends, gives the full variable domain KAGVTQTPRYLIKTRGQQVTLSCSPISGHRSVSWYQQTPGQGLQFLFEYFSETQRNKGNFPGRFSGRQFSNSRSEMNVSTLELGDSALYLCATRTSVSDGYTFGSGTRLTVV.